Reported below is one T cell receptor beta chain. The sample originates from a study of OX40 agonist ivuxolimab in advanced cancers. About the study: While on treatment, patients had intravenous ivuxolimab at 0.01 to 10 mg/kg every 2 weeks. Previous treatment with anti-PD-1, anti-PD-L1 or anti-CTLA-4 therapy was allowed; 35% to 50% had received some.

Here immunoSEQ multiplex PCR was the method, and the copy in TCRdb shows in-frame clones only, minus some. The sample has approximately 70,000 clones, roughly 85% seen once. The CDR3 length is 14 residues. Trimming took 2 bases from V and 5 from J, leaving 12 bases between them. The germline V gene has CDR1 MNHEY and CDR2 SMNVEV (reference sequence). The genes are TRBV27 and TRBJ1-1; D gene unclear. This material consisted of CD4+ or CD8+ T cells sorted from blood, taken in a trial of the OX40 agonist ivuxolimab. The sequence derives from an adult with an advanced solid tumor such as melanoma, head and neck, liver or kidney cancer. Here the CDR3 DNA reads TGTGCCAGCAGTTTAAGAGGCCAACGGACTGAAGCTTTCTTT. It translates to CASSLRGQRTEAFF.